The source of this T cell receptor beta chain is a study of T cell repertoires in cytomegalovirus infection. Across the whole study: Public signatures in TCR beta pointed to CMV infection and matching HLA type. The study's findings and limits: CMV-specific TCR beta clonotypes restricted by HLA-C were the ones dominating the ex vivo response. Summed public TCR beta family frequency identified CMV carriers bearing the relevant HLA.

TCRdb processed the reads anew with MiXCR; each CDR3 protein has one entry. Seen here are 450,000 to 550,000 distinct CDR3 sequences, approximately 16% observed once, and the top ten hold around 25%. The CDR3 contains 15 residues. Trimming pared 3 bases from V and 5 bases from J, leaving 16 bases between. Germline V CDR1 and CDR2: MNHEY, SMNVEV (reference sequence). This clonotype was seen more than once but under ten times. As yet, its antigen is unknown. The gene calls are TRBV27 and TRBJ1-1, with a possible D match to TRBD1 (6 bases). The TCR comes from a human donor in good health (CMV status not recorded). Some clones in this sample may be carry-over from other donors' samples. Sequencing input: CD8+ T cells from PBMCs. The CDR3 protein is CASSFLSRGGTEAFF. The CDR3 bases are TGTGCCAGCAGTTTCCTGAGCAGGGGAGGTACTGAAGCTTTCTTT.